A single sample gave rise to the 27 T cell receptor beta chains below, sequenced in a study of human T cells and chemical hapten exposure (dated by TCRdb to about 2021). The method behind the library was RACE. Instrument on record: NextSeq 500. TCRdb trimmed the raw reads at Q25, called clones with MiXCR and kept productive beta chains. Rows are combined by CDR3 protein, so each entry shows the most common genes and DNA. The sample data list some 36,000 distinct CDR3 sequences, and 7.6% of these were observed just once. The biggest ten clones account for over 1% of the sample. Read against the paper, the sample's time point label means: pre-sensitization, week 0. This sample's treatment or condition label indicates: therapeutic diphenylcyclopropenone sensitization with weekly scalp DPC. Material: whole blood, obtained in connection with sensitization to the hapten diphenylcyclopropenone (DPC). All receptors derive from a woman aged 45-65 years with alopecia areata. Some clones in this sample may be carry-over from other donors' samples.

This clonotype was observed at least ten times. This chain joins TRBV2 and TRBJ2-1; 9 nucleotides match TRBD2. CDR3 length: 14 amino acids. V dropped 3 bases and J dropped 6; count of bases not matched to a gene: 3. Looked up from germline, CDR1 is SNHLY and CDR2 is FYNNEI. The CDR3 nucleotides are TGTGCCAGCAGTGATCGTAGCGGGAGCAATGAGCAGTTCTTC. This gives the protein CASSDRSGSNEQFF.

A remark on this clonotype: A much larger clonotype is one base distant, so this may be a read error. The CDR3 reads CASSLGSTFNEQFF. As DNA, the CDR3 is TGCGCCAGCAGCTTGGGGAGTACCTTCAATGAGCAGTTCTTC. V is TRBV5-1 and J is TRBJ2-1; D remains unclear. Per germline, CDR1 SGHRS and CDR2 YFSETQ. Trimming cost V 0 bases and J 6 bases, with 10 bases left between them. The CDR3 extends over 14 amino acids.

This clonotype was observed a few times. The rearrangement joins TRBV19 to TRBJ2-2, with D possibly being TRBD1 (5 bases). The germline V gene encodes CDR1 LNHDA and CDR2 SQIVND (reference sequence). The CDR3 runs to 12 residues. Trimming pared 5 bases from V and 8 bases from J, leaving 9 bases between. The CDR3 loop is CASSYRQGELFF. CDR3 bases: TGTGCCAGTAGTTACAGGCAAGGGGAGCTGTTTTTT.

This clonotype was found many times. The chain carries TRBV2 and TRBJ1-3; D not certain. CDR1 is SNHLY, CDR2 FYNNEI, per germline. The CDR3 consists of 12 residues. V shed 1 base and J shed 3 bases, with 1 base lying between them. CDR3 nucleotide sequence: TGTGCCAGCAGTGAAGGTGGAAACACCATATATTTT. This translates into CASSEGGNTIYF.

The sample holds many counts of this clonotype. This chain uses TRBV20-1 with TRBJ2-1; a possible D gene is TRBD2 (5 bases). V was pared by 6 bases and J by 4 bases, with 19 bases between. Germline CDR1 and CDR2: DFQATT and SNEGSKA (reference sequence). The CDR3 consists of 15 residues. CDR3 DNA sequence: TGCAGTGCACACCCGGGAACTAGTCGGTACAATGAGCAGTTCTTC. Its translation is CSAHPGTSRYNEQFF.

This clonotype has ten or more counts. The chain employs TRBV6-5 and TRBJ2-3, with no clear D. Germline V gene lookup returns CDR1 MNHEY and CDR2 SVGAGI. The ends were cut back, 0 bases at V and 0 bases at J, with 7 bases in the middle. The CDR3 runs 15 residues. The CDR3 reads CASSYSWASTDTQYF. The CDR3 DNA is TGTGCCAGCAGTTACTCTTGGGCGAGCACAGATACGCAGTATTTT.

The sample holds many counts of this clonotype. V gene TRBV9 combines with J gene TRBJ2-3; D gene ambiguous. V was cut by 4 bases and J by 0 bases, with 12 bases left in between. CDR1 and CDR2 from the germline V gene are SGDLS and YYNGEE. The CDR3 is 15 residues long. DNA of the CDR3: TGTGCCAGCAGCCCCTGGACCTGGAGCACAGATACGCAGTATTTT. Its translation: CASSPWTWSTDTQYF.

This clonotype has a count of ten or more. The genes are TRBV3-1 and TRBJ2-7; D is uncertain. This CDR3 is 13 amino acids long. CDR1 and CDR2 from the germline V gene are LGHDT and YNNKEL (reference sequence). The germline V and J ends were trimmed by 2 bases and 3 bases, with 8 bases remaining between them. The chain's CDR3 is CASSQITGYEQYF. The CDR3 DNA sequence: TGTGCCAGCAGCCAAATTACCGGCTACGAGCAGTACTTC.

CDR3 coding DNA: TGTGCCAGCAGTGACGGGACTAGCGGAGCGCACGAGCAGTTCTTC. Residues: CASSDGTSGAHEQFF. V gene TRBV6-4 combines with J gene TRBJ2-1; TRBD2 aligns across 11 bases. V was clipped by 2 bases and J by 10 bases; unmatched bases: 7. This CDR3 region has 15 residues. CDR1 MRHNA and CDR2 SNTAGT come from the germline V gene.

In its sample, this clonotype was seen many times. The CDR3 DNA is TGTGCCAGCGCCGGAGAAGGACCCCTCCACTTT. It codes for CASAGEGPLHF. This rearrangement joins TRBV12-3 or TRBV12-4 to TRBJ1-6; D is ambiguous. This CDR3 is built from 11 residues. Trimming removed 8 bases from V and 12 bases from J, with 11 bases in between.

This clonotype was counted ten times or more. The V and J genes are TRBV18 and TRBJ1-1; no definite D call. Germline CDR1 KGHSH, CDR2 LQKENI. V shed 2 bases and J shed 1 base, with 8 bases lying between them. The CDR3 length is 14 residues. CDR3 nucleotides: TGTGCCAGCTCACCAAACCCGGGGAACACTGAAGCTTTCTTT. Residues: CASSPNPGNTEAFF.

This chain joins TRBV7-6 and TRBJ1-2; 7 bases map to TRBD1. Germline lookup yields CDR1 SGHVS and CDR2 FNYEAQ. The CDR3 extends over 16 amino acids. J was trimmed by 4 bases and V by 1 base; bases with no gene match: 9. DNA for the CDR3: TGTGCCAGCAGCTTAGGGACAGGCTCCGGGGGCTATGGCTACACCTTC. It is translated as CASSLGTGSGGYGYTF.

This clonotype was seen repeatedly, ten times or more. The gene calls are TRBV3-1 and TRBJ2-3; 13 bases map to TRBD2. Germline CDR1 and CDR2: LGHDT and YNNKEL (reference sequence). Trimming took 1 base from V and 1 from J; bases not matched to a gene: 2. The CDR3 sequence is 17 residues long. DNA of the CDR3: TGTGCCAGCAGCCAAGGGACTAGCGGGAGAGGCACAGATACGCAGTATTTT. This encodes CASSQGTSGRGTDTQYF.

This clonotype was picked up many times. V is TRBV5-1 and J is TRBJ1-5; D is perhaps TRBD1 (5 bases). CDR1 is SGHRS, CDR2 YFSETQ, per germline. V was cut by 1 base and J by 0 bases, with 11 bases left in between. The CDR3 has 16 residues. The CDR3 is CASSLWGIDSNQPQHF. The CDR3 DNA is TGCGCCAGCAGCTTGTGGGGGATCGATAGCAATCAGCCCCAGCATTTT.

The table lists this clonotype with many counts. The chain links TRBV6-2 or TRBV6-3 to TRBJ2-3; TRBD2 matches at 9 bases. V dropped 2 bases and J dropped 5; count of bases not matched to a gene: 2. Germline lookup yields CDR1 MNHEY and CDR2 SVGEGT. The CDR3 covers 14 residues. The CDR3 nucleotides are TGTGCCAGCAGTTACCTTAGCGGGAGAGATACGCAGTATTTT. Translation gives CASSYLSGRDTQYF.

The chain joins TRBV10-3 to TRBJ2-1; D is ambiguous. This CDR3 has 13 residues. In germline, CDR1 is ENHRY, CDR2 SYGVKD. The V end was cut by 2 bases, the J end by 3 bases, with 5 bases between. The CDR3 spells CAISELGYNEQFF. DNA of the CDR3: TGTGCCATCAGTGAGCTCGGCTACAATGAGCAGTTCTTC.

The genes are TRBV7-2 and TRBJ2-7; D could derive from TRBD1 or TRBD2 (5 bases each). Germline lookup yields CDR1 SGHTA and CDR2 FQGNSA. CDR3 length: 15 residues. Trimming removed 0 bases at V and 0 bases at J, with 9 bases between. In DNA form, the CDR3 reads TGTGCCAGCAGCTTAGCTTGGGGGTTCTCCTACGAGCAGTACTTC. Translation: CASSLAWGFSYEQYF.

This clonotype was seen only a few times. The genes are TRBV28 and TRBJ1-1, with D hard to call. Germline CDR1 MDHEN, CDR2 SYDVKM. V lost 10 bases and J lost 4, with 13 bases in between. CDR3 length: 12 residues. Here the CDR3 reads CAIRRSTTEAFF. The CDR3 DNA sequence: TGTGCCATTCGGCGGAGTACCACTGAAGCTTTCTTT.

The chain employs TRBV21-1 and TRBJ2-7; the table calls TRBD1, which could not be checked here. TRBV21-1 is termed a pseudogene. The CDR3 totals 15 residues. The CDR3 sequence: CASSKVPGSVNEQYF. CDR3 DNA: TGTGCCAGCAGCAAAGTTCCGGGCTCAGTAAACGAGCAGTACTTC.

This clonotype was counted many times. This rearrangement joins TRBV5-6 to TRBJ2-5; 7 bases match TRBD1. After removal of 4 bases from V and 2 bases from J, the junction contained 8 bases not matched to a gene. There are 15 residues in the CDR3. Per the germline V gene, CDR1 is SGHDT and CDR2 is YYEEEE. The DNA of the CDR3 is TGTGCCAGCAGCCGGTCCCCGACAGGGCAAGAGACCCAGTACTTC. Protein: CASSRSPTGQETQYF. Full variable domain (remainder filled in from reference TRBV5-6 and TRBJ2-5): DAGVTQSPTHLIKTRGQQVTLRCSPKSGHDTVSWYQQALGQGPQFIFQYYEEEERQRGNFPDRFSGHQFPNYSSELNVNALLLGDSALYLCASSRSPTGQETQYFGPGTRLLVL.

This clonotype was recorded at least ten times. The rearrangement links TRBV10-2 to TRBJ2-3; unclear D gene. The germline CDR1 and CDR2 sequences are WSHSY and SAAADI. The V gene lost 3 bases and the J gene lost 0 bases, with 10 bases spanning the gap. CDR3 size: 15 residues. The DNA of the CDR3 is TGCGCCAGCAGTGAACCAGGTGGTAGCACAGATACGCAGTATTTT. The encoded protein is CASSEPGGSTDTQYF.

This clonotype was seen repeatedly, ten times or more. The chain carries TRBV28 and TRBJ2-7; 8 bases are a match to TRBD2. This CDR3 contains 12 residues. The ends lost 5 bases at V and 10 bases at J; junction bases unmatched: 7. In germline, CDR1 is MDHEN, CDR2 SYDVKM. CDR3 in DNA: TGTGCCAGCAGTCCGCCGGGGGGGGAACAGTACTTC. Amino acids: CASSPPGGEQYF. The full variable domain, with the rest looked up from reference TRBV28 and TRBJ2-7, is DVKVTQSSRYLVKRTGEKVFLECVQDMDHENMFWYRQDPGLGLRLIYFSYDVKMKEKGDIPEGYSVSREKKERFSLILESASTNQTSMYLCASSPPGGEQYFGPGTRLTVT.

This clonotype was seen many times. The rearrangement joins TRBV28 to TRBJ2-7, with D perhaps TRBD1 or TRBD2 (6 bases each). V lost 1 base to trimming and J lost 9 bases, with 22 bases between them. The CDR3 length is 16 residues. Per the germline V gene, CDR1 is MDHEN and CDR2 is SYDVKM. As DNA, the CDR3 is TGTGCCAGCAGTTTATCACCTGGGGGGCCCCAAAGCCGGCAGTACTTC. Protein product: CASSLSPGGPQSRQYF.

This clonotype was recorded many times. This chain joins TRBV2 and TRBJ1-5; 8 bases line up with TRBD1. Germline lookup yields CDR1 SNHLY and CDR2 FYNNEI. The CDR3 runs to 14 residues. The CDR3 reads CASGGFWGNQPQHF. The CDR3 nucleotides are TGTGCTTCAGGGGGCTTTTGGGGAAATCAGCCCCAGCATTTT.

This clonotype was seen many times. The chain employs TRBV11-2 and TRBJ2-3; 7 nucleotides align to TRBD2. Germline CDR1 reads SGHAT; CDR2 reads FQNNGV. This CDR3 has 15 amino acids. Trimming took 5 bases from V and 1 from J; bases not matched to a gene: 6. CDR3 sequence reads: CASSRRTSRTDTQYF. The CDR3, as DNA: TGTGCCAGCAGCAGGAGGACTAGTCGCACAGATACGCAGTATTTT.

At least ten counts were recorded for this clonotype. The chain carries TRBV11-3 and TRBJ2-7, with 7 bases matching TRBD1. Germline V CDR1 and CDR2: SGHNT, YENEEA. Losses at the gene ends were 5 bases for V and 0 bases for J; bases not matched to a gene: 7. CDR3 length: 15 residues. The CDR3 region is CASSVTGTVSYEQYF. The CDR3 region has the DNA TGTGCCAGCAGCGTTACCGGGACAGTCTCCTACGAGCAGTACTTC.

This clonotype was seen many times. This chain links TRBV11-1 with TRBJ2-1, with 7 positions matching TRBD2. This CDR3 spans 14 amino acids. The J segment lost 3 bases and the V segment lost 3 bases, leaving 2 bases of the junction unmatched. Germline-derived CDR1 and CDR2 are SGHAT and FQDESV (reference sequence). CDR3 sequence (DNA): TGTGCCAGCAGCTTGGGGACTAACTACAATGAGCAGTTCTTC. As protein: CASSLGTNYNEQFF. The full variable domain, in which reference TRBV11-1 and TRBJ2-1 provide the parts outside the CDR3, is EAEVAQSPRYKITEKSQAVAFWCDPISGHATLYWYRQILGQGPELLVQFQDESVVDDSQLPKDRFSAERLKGVDSTLKIQPAELGDSAMYLCASSLGTNYNEQFFGPGTRLTVL.